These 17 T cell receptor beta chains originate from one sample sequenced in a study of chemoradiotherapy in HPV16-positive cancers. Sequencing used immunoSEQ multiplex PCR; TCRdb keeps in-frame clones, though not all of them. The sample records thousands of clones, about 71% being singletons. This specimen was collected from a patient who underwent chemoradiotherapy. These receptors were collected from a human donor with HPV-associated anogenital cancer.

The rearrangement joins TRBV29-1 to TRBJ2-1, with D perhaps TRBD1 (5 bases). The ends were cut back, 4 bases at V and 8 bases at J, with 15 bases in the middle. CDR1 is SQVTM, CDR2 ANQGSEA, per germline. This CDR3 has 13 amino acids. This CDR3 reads CSVGQGSADEQFF. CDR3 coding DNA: TGCAGCGTTGGGCAGGGAAGTGCGGATGAGCAGTTCTTC.

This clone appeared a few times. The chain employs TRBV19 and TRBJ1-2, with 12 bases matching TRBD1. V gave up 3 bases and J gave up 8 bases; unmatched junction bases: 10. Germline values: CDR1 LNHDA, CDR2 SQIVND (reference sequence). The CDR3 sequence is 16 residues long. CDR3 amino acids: CASSIRGQGASYGYTF. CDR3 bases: TGTGCCAGTAGTATTCGGGGACAGGGGGCATCCTACGGCTACACCTTC. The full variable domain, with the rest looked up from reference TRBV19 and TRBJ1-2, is DGGITQSPKYLFRKEGQNVTLSCEQNLNHDAMYWYRQDPGQGLRLIYYSQIVNDFQKGDIAEGYSVSREKKESFPLTVTSAQKNPTAFYLCASSIRGQGASYGYTFGSGTRLTVV.

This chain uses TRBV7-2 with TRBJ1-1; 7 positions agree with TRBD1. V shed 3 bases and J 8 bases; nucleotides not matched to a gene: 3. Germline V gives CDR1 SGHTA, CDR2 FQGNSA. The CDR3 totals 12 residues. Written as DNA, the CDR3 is TGTGCCAGCAGCTTCACGGACAGGGAAGCTTTCTTT. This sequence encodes CASSFTDREAFF.

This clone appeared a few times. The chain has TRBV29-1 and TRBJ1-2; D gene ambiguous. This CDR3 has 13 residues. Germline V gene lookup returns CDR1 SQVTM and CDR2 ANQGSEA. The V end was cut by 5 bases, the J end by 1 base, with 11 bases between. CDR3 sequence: CSVSGRLNYGYTF. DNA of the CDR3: TGCAGCGTTTCTGGCAGGCTTAACTATGGCTACACCTTC. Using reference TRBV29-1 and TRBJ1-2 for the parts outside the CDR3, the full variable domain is SAVISQKPSRDICQRGTSLTIQCQVDSQVTMMFWYRQQPGQSLTLIATANQGSEATYESGFVIDKFPISRPNLTFSTLTVSNMSPEDSSIYLCSVSGRLNYGYTFGSGTRLTVV.

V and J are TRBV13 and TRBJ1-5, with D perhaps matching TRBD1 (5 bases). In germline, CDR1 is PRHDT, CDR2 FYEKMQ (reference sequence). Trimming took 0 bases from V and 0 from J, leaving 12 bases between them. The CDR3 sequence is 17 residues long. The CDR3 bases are TGTGCCAGCAGCTTAGGGACAGAAATCGCTAGCAATCAGCCCCAGCATTTT. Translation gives CASSLGTEIASNQPQHF.

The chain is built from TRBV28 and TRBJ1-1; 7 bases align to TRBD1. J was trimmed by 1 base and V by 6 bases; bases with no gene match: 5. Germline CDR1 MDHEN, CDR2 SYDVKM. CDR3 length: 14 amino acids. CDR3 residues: CASRQGTANTEAFF. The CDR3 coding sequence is TGTGCCAGCAGGCAAGGGACAGCGAACACTGAAGCTTTCTTT. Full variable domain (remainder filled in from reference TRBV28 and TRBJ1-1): DVKVTQSSRYLVKRTGEKVFLECVQDMDHENMFWYRQDPGLGLRLIYFSYDVKMKEKGDIPEGYSVSREKKERFSLILESASTNQTSMYLCASRQGTANTEAFFGQGTRLTVV.

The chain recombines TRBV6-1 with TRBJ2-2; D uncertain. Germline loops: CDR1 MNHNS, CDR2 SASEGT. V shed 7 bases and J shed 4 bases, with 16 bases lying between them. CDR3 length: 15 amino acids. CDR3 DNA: TGTGCCAGCACCAAACTAACCCGAGGCACCGGGGAGCTGTTTTTT. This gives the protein CASTKLTRGTGELFF.

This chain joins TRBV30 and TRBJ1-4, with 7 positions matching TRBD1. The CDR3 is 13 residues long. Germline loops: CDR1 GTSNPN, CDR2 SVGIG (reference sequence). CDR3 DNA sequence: TGTGCTCACTCAGGGGGAAAAAATGAAAAACTGTTTTTT. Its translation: CAHSGGKNEKLFF.

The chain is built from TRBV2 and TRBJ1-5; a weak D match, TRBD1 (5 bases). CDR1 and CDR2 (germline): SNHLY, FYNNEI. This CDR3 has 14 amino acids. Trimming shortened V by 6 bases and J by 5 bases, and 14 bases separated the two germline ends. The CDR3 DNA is TGTGCCAGCAGGGGAGGCAGGGTGGATCAGCCCCAGCATTTT. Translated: CASRGGRVDQPQHF.

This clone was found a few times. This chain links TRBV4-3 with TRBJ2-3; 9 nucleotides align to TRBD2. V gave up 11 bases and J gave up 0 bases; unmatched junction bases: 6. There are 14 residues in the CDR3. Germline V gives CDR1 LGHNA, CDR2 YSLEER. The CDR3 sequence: CASRTSVSTDTQYF. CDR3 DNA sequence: TGCGCCTCCCGGACTAGCGTTAGCACAGATACGCAGTATTTT.

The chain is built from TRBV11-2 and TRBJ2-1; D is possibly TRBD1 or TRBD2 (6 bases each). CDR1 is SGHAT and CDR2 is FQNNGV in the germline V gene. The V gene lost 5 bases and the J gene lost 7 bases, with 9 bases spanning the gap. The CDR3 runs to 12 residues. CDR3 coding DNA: TGTGCCAGCAGCGGGGGGCTAAATGAGCAGTTCTTC. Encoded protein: CASSGGLNEQFF.

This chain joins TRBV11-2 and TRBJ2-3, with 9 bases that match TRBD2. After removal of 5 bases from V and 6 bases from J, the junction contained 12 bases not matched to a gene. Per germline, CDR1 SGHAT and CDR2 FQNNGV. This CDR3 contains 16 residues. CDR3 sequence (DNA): TGTGCCAGCAGCCCCCGTCGGCGGGGGGGCCAGGATACGCAGTATTTT. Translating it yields CASSPRRRGGQDTQYF.

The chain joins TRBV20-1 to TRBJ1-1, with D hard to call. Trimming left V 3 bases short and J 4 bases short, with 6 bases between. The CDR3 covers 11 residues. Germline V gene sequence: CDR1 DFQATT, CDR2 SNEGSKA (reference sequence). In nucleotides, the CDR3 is TGCAGTGCTAGGAAGGGCACTGAAGCTTTCTTT. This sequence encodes CSARKGTEAFF.

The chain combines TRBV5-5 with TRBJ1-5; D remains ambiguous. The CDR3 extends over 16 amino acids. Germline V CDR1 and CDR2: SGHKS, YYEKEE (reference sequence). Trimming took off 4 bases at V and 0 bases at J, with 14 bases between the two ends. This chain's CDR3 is CASSQFGVNSNQPQHF. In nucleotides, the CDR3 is TGTGCCAGCAGCCAATTCGGGGTGAATAGCAATCAGCCCCAGCATTTT.

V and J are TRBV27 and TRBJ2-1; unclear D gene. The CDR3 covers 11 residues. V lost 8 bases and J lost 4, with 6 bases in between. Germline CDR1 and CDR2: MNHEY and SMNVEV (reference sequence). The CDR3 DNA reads TGTGCCAGCGGGCTTTACAATGAGCAGTTCTTC. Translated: CASGLYNEQFF.

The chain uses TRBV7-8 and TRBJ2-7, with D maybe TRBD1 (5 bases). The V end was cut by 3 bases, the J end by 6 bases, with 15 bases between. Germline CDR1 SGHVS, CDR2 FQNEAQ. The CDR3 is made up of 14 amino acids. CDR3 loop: CASSLRSRVGEQYF. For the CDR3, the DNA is TGTGCCAGCAGCTTGAGGAGCAGGGTTGGCGAGCAGTACTTC. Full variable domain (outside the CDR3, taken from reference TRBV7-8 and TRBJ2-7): GAGVSQSPRYKVAKRGQDVALRCDPISGHVSLFWYQQALGQGPEFLTYFQNEAQLDKSGLPSDRFFAERPEGSVSTLKIQRTQQEDSAVYLCASSLRSRVGEQYFGPGTRLTVT.

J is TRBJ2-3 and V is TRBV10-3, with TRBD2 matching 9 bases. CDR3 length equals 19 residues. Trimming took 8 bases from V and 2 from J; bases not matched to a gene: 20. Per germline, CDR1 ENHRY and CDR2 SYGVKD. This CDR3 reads CAIGSQPPETSGFTDTQYF. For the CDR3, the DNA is TGTGCCATCGGCAGCCAGCCCCCGGAGACTAGCGGATTCACAGATACGCAGTATTTT.